This record concerns one T cell receptor (beta chain) sequence. The CDR3 length is 15 residues. Germline CDR1 and CDR2: MGHRA and YSYEKL. V lost 2 bases, J lost 8 bases, and 16 bases lay in between. These data originate in a study of technical replicates of blood from a few donors. Here immunoSEQ multiplex PCR was the method, and the copy in TCRdb shows in-frame clones only, minus some. This table holds tens of thousands of clones, around 97% found once. Sequencing was done on a sample of T cells isolated from PBMCs. This clonotype was sampled from a human donor in good health. V gene TRBV4-1 combines with J gene TRBJ2-1; D is perhaps TRBD2 (5 bases). The chain's CDR3 is CASSQNPGINDEQFF. In DNA form, the CDR3 reads TGCGCCAGCAGCCAAAACCCCGGGATTAACGATGAGCAGTTCTTC.